The clone carrying this T cell receptor beta chain occurred once. Germline V CDR1 and CDR2: SGHTA, FQGNSA. V shed 6 bases, J shed 11 bases, and the junction held 20 bases outside the gene matches. There are 16 residues in the CDR3. Patients chosen for sequencing had CD8+CD57+ cells that had expanded, as shown by flow cytometry. Patients, without exception, had severe acquired aplastic anemia. The record originates from a study of CD8+CD57+ T cells in acquired aplastic anemia. Study-level background: Sorted CD4+ and CD8+ cells gave an average of roughly 3.2 ug of DNA.

For CDR3 and TCR beta VDJ profiling, genomic DNA was the template used. TCRdb re-derived calls from the reads in MiXCR, one entry per CDR3 protein. The sample lists roughly 250,000 distinct CDR3 sequences; 82% were seen once. Sequencing was done on a sample of sorted CD4+, CD8+, or CD8+CD57+ T cells (not recorded which) from PBMCs. The chain joins TRBV7-2 to TRBJ1-2, with 8 nucleotides matching TRBD1. The source is a human donor with aplastic anemia. The CDR3 DNA follows: TGTGCCAGCAGGACACGGGGACAGGCGAACCTGGCCGGGTACACCTTC. Protein product: CASRTRGQANLAGYTF.